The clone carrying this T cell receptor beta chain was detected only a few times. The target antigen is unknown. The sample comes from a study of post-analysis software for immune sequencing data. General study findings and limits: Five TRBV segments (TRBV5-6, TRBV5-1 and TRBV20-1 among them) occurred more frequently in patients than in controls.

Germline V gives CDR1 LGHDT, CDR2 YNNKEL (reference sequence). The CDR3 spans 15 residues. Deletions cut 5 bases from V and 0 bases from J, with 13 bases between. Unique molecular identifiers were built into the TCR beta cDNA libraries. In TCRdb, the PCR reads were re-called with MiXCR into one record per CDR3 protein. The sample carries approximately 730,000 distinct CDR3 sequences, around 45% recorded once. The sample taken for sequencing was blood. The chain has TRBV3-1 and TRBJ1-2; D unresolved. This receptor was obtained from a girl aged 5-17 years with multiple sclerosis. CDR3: CASSSPGLPNYGYTF. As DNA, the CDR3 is TGTGCCAGCAGCTCCCCCGGGCTTCCTAACTATGGCTACACCTTC.